This TCR beta chain was observed in a study of T-cell memory formation after mild COVID-19. This clonotype was picked up one time. Its specificity is unknown. After removal of 7 bases from V and 2 bases from J, the junction contained 11 bases not matched to a gene. This CDR3 has 16 residues. Per germline, CDR1 ENHRY and CDR2 SYGVKD. TCR alpha and TCR beta cDNA libraries carrying sample barcodes and UMIs came from 5'RACE with constant-segment primers. TCRdb re-derived calls from the 5' RACE reads in MiXCR, one entry per CDR3 protein. The profile shows approximately 260,000 distinct CDR3 sequences, roughly 17% of them singletons. Study-wide results and limits: Pre-infection memory contained some responding clones, which suggested that cross-reactive memory had joined.

The source is a man aged 18 to 29 who had mild COVID-19 (a few samples of this study predate the infection). Cell type and time point are not known. The V and J genes are TRBV10-3 and TRBJ2-3; 8 bases line up with TRBD2. Sample: PBMCs or a T cell subset sorted from them (not recorded which). CDR3: CAINSRAGAITDTQYF. CDR3 sequence (DNA): TGTGCCATCAATTCCCGAGCGGGGGCCATCACAGATACGCAGTATTTT.